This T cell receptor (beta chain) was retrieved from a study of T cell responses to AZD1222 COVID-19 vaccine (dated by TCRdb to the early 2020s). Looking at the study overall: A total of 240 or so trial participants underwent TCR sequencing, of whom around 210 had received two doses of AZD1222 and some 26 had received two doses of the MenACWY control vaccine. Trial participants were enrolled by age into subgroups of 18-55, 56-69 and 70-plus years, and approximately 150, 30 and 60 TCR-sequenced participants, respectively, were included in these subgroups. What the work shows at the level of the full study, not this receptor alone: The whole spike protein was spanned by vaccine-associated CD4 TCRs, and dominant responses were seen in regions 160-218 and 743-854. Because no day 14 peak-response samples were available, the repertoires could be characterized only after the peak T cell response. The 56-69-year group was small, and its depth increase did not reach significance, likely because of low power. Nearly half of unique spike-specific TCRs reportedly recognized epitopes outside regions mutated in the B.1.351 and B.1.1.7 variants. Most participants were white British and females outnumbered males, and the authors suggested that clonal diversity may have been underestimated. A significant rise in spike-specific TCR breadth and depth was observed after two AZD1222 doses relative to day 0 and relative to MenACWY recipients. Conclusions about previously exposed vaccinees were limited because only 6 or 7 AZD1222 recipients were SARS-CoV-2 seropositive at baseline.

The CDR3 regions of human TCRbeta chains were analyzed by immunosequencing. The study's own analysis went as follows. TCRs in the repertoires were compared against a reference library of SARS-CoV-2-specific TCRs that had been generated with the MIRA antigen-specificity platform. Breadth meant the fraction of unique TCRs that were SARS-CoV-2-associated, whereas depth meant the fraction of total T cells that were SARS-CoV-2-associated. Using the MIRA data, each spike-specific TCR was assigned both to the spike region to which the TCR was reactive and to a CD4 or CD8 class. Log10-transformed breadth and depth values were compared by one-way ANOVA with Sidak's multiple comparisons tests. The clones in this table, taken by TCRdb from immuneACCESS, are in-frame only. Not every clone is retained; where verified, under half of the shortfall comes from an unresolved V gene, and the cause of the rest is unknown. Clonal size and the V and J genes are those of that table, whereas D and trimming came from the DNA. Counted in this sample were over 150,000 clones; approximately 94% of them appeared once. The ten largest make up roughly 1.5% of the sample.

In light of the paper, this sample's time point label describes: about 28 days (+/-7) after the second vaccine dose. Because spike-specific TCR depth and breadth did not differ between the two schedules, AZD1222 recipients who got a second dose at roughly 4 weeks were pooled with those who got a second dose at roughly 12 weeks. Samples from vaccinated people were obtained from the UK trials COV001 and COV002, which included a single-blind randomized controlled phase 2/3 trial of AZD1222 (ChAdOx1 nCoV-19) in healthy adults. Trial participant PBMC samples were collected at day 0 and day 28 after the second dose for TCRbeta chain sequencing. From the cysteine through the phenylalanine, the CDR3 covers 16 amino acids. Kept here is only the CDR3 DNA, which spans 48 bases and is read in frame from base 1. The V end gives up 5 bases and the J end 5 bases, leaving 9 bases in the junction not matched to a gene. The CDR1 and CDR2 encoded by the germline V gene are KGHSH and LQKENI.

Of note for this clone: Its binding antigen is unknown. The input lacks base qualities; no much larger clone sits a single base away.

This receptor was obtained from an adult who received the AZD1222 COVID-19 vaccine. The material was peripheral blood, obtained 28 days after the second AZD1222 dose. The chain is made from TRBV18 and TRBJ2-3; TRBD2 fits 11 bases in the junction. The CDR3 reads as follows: CASSSLSGGAEDTQYF. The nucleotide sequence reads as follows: TGTGCCAGCTCATCTCTTAGCGGGGGGGCTGAAGATACGCAGTATTTT.